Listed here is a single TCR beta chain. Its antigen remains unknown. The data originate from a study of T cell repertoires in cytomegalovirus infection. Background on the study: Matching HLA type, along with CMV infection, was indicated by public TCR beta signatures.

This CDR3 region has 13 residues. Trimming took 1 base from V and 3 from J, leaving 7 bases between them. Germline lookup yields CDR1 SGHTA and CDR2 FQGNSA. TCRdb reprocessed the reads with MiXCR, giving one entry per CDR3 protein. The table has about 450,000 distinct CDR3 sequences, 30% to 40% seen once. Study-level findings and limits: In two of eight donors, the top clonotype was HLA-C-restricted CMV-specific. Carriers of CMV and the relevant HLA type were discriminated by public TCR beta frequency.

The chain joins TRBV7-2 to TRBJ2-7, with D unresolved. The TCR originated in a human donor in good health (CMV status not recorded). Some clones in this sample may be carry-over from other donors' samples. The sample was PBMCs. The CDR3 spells CASSLEQFYEQYF. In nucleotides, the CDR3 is TGTGCCAGCAGCTTAGAACAATTCTACGAGCAGTACTTC.